This TCR beta chain was profiled in a study of Graves' ophthalmopathy and Graves' hyperthyroidism. As the template, RNA transcripts were used to amplify TCR beta CDR3 regions. The authors performed first-round RT-PCR with HTBI primers and then a second-round multiplex PCR. TCRdb ran MiXCR on the multiplex PCR reads and lists one entry per CDR3 protein. The table has a few hundred thousand distinct CDR3 sequences, just under 40% seen once; the top ten hold roughly 4%. CDR1 and CDR2 (germline): SGDLS, YYNGEE. V shed 4 bases, J shed 6 bases, and the junction held 10 bases outside the gene matches. The CDR3 contains 18 residues.

The receptor was derived from an adult man with Graves' hyperthyroidism. V is TRBV9 and J is TRBJ2-2; 15 positions agree with TRBD2. The sequencing sample was made of peripheral blood or thyroid tissue (not recorded which). CDR3 amino acids: CASSPGLAGGEIAGELFF. As DNA, the CDR3 is TGTGCCAGCAGCCCCGGACTAGCGGGAGGGGAGATCGCCGGGGAGCTGTTTTTT.